The 25 T cell receptor beta chains below were found in one sample sequenced in a study of OX40 agonist ivuxolimab in advanced cancers. Generated by immunoSEQ multiplex PCR, the TCRdb table keeps only in-frame clones and is missing some. The sample contains about 100,000 clones, approximately 89% of which appear only once. The sequencing used CD4+ or CD8+ T cells sorted from blood, collected in a trial of the OX40 agonist ivuxolimab. These receptors came from an adult with an advanced solid tumor such as melanoma, head and neck, liver or kidney cancer.

The chain uses TRBV5-1 and TRBJ2-1; a weak D match, TRBD2 (7 bases). Germline V gene lookup returns CDR1 SGHRS and CDR2 YFSETQ. The CDR3 extends over 14 amino acids. V was cut by 0 bases and J by 9 bases, with 13 bases left in between. This CDR3 is CASSLGQGRVEQFF. In DNA, the CDR3 is TGCGCCAGCAGCTTGGGTCAGGGGAGGGTTGAGCAGTTCTTC.

The V and J genes are TRBV5-1 and TRBJ1-5; possibly TRBD1 for D (6 bases). CDR3 length: 15 amino acids. With 0 bases removed from V and 7 bases from J, the gap between germline ends came to 14 bases. Germline V gene sequence: CDR1 SGHRS, CDR2 YFSETQ. The CDR3 spells CASSLDGRGDQPQHF. CDR3 nucleotides: TGCGCCAGCAGCTTGGATGGCAGGGGCGACCAGCCCCAGCATTTT. Supplemented by reference TRBV5-1 and TRBJ1-5, the full variable domain reads KAGVTQTPRYLIKTRGQQVTLSCSPISGHRSVSWYQQTPGQGLQFLFEYFSETQRNKGNFPGRFSGRQFSNSRSEMNVSTLELGDSALYLCASSLDGRGDQPQHFGDGTRLSIL.

The rearrangement links TRBV6-1 to TRBJ1-2; D not certain. V shed 7 bases and J shed 7 bases, with 16 bases lying between them. Germline-derived CDR1 and CDR2 are MNHNS and SASEGT. The CDR3 sequence is 13 residues long. Here the CDR3 DNA reads TGTGCCAGCATCGGAGGGTTGCGCGGTGGCTACACCTTC. Its translation is CASIGGLRGGYTF.

The V and J genes are TRBV9 and TRBJ2-2; no definite D call. Looked up from germline, CDR1 is SGDLS and CDR2 is YYNGEE. V gave up 2 bases and J gave up 0 bases, with 8 bases separating them. The CDR3 runs 15 residues. Here the CDR3 DNA reads TGTGCCAGCAGCGTTAGCCACTCGAACACCGGGGAGCTGTTTTTT. As protein: CASSVSHSNTGELFF.

CDR3 residues: CASSLGRDRGTDTQYF. The DNA of the CDR3 is TGTGCCAGCAGCTTAGGGCGGGACAGGGGAACAGATACGCAGTATTTT. The rearrangement uses TRBV11-3 and TRBJ2-3; 10 bases line up with TRBD1. CDR3 size: 16 residues. Trimming cost V 1 base and J 3 bases; bases outside gene matches: 4. The V gene's germline CDR1 is SGHNT and CDR2 YENEEA.

J is TRBJ2-2 and V is TRBV2; 13 bases fit TRBD2. The V gene end was trimmed by 7 bases and the J gene end by 8 bases; junction bases not matched to a gene: 7. Germline V gene data show CDR1 as SNHLY and CDR2 as FYNNEI. The CDR3 is 15 amino acids. CDR3 DNA sequence: TGTGCCAGCACCGGACTAGCGGGAGCTTTGGGGGAGCTGTTTTTT. Translation gives CASTGLAGALGELFF.

The chain employs TRBV6-1 and TRBJ1-1; D is ambiguous. Germline lookup yields CDR1 MNHNS and CDR2 SASEGT. V was cut by 4 bases and J by 0 bases, with 6 bases left in between. The CDR3 spans 13 residues. CDR3: CASSVRMNTEAFF. The DNA for the CDR3 is TGTGCCAGCAGTGTGCGAATGAACACTGAAGCTTTCTTT.

About this clone: Other DNA sequences in this specimen translate into the identical CDR3. The V and J genes are TRBV7-3 and TRBJ1-1, with TRBD1 identical over 7 bases. The V gene's germline CDR1 is SGHTA and CDR2 FQGTGA. After removal of 2 bases from V and 3 bases from J, the junction contained 0 bases not matched to a gene. The CDR3 sequence is 13 residues long. CDR3 sequence (DNA): TGTGCCAGCAGCTTACAGGGGGACACTGAAGCTTTCTTT. The encoded protein is CASSLQGDTEAFF.

This clone occurred a few times. This chain joins TRBV10-3 and TRBJ1-1; TRBD1 aligns across 8 bases. Germline V gene data show CDR1 as ENHRY and CDR2 as SYGVKD. The CDR3 has 14 residues. Trimming cost V 6 bases and J 0 bases; bases outside gene matches: 3. The CDR3 nucleotides are TGTGCCATCAGGACAGGGGAGATGAACACTGAAGCTTTCTTT. This gives the protein CAIRTGEMNTEAFF.

The rearrangement joins TRBV2 to TRBJ2-3, with a weak D call TRBD2 (7 bases). The germline V gene has CDR1 SNHLY and CDR2 FYNNEI. CDR3 length: 15 amino acids. V dropped 5 bases and J dropped 1 base, with 13 bases sitting between them. The CDR3 DNA follows: TGTGCCAGCAGTAACCGGGGGGCGCGCACAGATACGCAGTATTTT. It specifies CASSNRGARTDTQYF.

The chain is built from TRBV28 and TRBJ1-1; D is perhaps TRBD1 (6 bases). In germline, CDR1 is MDHEN, CDR2 SYDVKM. Trimming pared 8 bases from V and 3 bases from J, leaving 16 bases between. CDR3 length: 14 amino acids. In nucleotides, the CDR3 is TGTGCCAGCCGTCCCAGGGGCCTCCACACTGAAGCTTTCTTT. This codes for CASRPRGLHTEAFF.

The chain employs TRBV7-3 and TRBJ2-3, with 13 bases lining up with TRBD2. Trimming at V came to 5 bases and at J to 5 bases, leaving 7 bases not matched to a gene. This CDR3 is built from 16 residues. Per germline, CDR1 SGHTA and CDR2 FQGTGA. This CDR3 is CASSPGTSGIGDTQYF. The CDR3 region has the DNA TGTGCCAGCAGCCCTGGGACTAGCGGGATTGGAGATACGCAGTATTTT.

The J gene is TRBJ2-2, the V gene TRBV5-6, with D possibly matching TRBD2 (5 bases). Germline V CDR1 and CDR2: SGHDT, YYEEEE. The V end lost 2 bases, the J end lost 4 bases, and 15 bases lay between the germline ends. The CDR3 spans 16 residues. DNA of the CDR3: TGTGCCAGCAGCTTTCTTTCCACTAGAGGCACCGGGGAGCTGTTTTTT. This codes for CASSFLSTRGTGELFF.

The chain couples TRBV5-4 to TRBJ1-2; possible D gene TRBD1, 5 bases. V lost 4 bases to trimming and J lost 3 bases, with 13 bases between them. CDR1 and CDR2 (germline): SGHNT, YYREEE (reference sequence). This CDR3 spans 14 amino acids. The CDR3 bases are TGTGCCAGCAGCCACCGGGGACGGGACTATGGCTACACCTTC. This gives the protein CASSHRGRDYGYTF.

The V gene is TRBV28, the J gene TRBJ1-1, with 7 positions matching TRBD1. This CDR3 is built from 16 residues. V gave up 5 bases and J gave up 1 base; unmatched junction bases: 10. CDR1 MDHEN and CDR2 SYDVKM come from the germline V gene. CDR3 sequence reads: CASSPILGQPNTEAFF. CDR3 in DNA: TGTGCCAGCAGTCCTATCTTGGGACAGCCGAACACTGAAGCTTTCTTT.

This clone showed up just once. The CDR3 protein is CASGLTLQGLGYTF. For the CDR3, the DNA is TGTGCTAGTGGTTTGACCCTACAGGGGTTGGGCTACACCTTC. The chain links TRBV12-5 to TRBJ1-2, with TRBD1 matching 7 bases. The CDR3 totals 14 residues. After removal of 2 bases from V and 8 bases from J, the junction contained 8 bases not matched to a gene. Germline loops: CDR1 LGHNT, CDR2 FRNRAP. The full variable domain, its missing parts supplied by reference TRBV12-5 and TRBJ1-2, is DARVTQTPRHKVTEMGQEVTMRCQPILGHNTVFWYRQTMMQGLELLAYFRNRAPLDDSGMPKDRFSAEMPDATLATLKIQPSEPRDSAVYFCASGLTLQGLGYTFGSGTRLTVV.

The gene calls are TRBV19 and TRBJ2-3; D unclear. Germline V lookup: CDR1 LNHDA, CDR2 SQIVND (reference sequence). The CDR3 totals 16 residues. V lost 7 bases to trimming and J lost 0 bases, with 17 bases between them. CDR3 in DNA: TGTGCCAGTACGGACCGACACCCCTCTAGCACAGATACGCAGTATTTT. Encoded protein: CASTDRHPSSTDTQYF.

This clone was recorded only once. The genes are TRBV19 and TRBJ2-3; perhaps D is TRBD1 or TRBD2 (5 bases each). The CDR3 spans 15 residues. From germline, CDR1 is LNHDA and CDR2 SQIVND (reference sequence). V shed 8 bases and J shed 1 base, with 16 bases lying between them. CDR3 in DNA: TGTGCCAGTTTAATTTTAGGGGAGCGCACAGATACGCAGTATTTT. Amino acid sequence: CASLILGERTDTQYF.

The V call is TRBV19, the J call TRBJ1-5; maybe TRBD1 (6 bases). The V end lost 7 bases, the J end lost 4 bases, and 14 bases lay between the germline ends. The germline gives CDR1 LNHDA, CDR2 SQIVND (reference sequence). The CDR3 totals 14 residues. The CDR3 coding sequence is TGTGCCAGTACTTCAGGGGTTTGGAATCAGCCCCAGCATTTT. Translating it yields CASTSGVWNQPQHF. Full variable domain (missing parts from reference TRBV19 and TRBJ1-5): DGGITQSPKYLFRKEGQNVTLSCEQNLNHDAMYWYRQDPGQGLRLIYYSQIVNDFQKGDIAEGYSVSREKKESFPLTVTSAQKNPTAFYLCASTSGVWNQPQHFGDGTRLSIL.

The V gene is TRBV30, the J gene TRBJ2-1, with a weak D call TRBD2 (5 bases). Germline CDR1 and CDR2: GTSNPN and SVGIG (reference sequence). The CDR3 sequence is 15 residues long. V lost 5 bases, J lost 2 bases, and 16 bases lay in between. The CDR3 DNA sequence: TGTGCCTGGGGAGGTGGCGGGCGACCCTACAATGAGCAGTTCTTC. It codes for CAWGGGGRPYNEQFF.

The rearrangement uses TRBV28 and TRBJ1-2, with a weak D call TRBD1 (6 bases). V gave up 5 bases and J gave up 3 bases, with 7 bases separating them. The CDR3 runs to 12 residues. Germline V gene sequence: CDR1 MDHEN, CDR2 SYDVKM. This chain's CDR3 is CASSKGDYGYTF. CDR3 bases: TGTGCCAGCAGTAAGGGGGACTATGGCTACACCTTC.

V usage is TRBV19 and J usage is TRBJ1-2; no reliable D call. Germline CDR1 and CDR2: LNHDA and SQIVND (reference sequence). The CDR3 runs to 16 residues. The V gene lost 3 bases and the J gene lost 3 bases, with 17 bases spanning the gap. CDR3 nucleotide sequence: TGTGCCAGTAGTATGCTGGGCGAAGGGAGGGACTATGGCTACACCTTC. It specifies CASSMLGEGRDYGYTF.

The rearrangement joins TRBV19 to TRBJ2-2, with 13 nucleotides matching TRBD2. V was pared by 7 bases and J by 3 bases, with 8 bases of the junction left unmatched. Germline V lookup: CDR1 LNHDA, CDR2 SQIVND (reference sequence). The CDR3 is 17 amino acids. CDR3 region: CASTPTSGRAHTGELFF. DNA for the CDR3: TGTGCCAGTACTCCTACTAGCGGGAGGGCCCACACCGGGGAGCTGTTTTTT.

This clone was counted a single time. The chain combines TRBV28 with TRBJ2-1; 12 nucleotides line up with TRBD2. J lost 8 bases, V lost 5 bases, and 10 bases had no gene match. Germline V lookup: CDR1 MDHEN, CDR2 SYDVKM. The CDR3 is 16 residues long. The CDR3 reads CASSRRLAGVRDEQFF. CDR3 bases: TGTGCCAGCAGTCGTCGACTAGCGGGAGTTAGGGATGAGCAGTTCTTC.

The rearrangement links TRBV15 to TRBJ2-7; D is possibly TRBD1 (5 bases). The germline V gene encodes CDR1 LNHNV and CDR2 YYDKDF (reference sequence). This CDR3 comprises 15 residues. V lost 0 bases to trimming and J lost 3 bases, with 12 bases between them. In DNA, the CDR3 is TGTGCCACCAGCAGAGATTCAGGGTGGGACTACGAGCAGTACTTC. It translates to CATSRDSGWDYEQYF.